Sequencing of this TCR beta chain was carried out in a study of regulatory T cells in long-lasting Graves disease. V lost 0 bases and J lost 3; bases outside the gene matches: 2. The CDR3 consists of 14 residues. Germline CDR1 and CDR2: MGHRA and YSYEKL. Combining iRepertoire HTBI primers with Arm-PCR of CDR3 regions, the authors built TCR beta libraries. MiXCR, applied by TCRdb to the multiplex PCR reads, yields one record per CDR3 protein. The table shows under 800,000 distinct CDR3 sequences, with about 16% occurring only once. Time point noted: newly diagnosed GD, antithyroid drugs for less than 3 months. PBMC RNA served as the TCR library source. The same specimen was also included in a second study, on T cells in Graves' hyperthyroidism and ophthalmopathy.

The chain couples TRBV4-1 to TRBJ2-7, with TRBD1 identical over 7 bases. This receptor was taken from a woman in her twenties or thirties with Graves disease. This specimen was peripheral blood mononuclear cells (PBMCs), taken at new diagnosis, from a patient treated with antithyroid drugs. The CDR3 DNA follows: TGCGCCAGCAGCCAAGAAAACAGGGGCTACGAGCAGTACTTC. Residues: CASSQENRGYEQYF.